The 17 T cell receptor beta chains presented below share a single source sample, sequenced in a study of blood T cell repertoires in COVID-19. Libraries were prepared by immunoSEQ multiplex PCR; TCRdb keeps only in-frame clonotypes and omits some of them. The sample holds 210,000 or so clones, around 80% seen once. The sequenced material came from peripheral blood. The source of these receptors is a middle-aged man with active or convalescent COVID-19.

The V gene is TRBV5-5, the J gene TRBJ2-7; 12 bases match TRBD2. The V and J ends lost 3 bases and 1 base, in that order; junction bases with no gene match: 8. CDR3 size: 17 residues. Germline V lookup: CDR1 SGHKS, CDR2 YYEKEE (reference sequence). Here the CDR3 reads CASSSLTSGRWSYEQYF. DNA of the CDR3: TGTGCCAGCAGCTCGCTGACTAGCGGGAGATGGTCCTACGAGCAGTACTTC.

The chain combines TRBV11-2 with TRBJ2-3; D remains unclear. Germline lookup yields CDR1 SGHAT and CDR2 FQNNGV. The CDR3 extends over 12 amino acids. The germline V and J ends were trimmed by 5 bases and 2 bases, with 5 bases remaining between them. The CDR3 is CASSPYTDTQYF. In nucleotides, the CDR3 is TGTGCCAGCAGCCCCTACACAGATACGCAGTATTTT.

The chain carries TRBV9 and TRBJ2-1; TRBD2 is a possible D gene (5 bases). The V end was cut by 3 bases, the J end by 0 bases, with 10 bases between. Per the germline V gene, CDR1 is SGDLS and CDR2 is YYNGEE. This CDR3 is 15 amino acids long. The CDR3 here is CASSAGGSSYNEQFF. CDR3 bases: TGTGCCAGCAGCGCGGGCGGGTCCTCCTACAATGAGCAGTTCTTC.

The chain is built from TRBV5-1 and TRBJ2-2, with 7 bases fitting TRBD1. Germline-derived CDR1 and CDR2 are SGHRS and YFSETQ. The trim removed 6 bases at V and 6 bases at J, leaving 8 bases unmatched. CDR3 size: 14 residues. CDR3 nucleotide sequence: TGCGCCAGCACCGATTTGACAGGGCCCGGGGAGCTGTTTTTT. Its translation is CASTDLTGPGELFF.

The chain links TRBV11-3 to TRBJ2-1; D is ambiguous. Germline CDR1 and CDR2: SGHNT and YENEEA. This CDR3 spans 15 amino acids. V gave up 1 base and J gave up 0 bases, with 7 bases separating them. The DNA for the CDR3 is TGTGCCAGCAGCTTAGGAGGTCGCTCCTACAATGAGCAGTTCTTC. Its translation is CASSLGGRSYNEQFF. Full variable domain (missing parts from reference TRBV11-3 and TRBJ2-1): EAGVVQSPRYKIIEKKQPVAFWCNPISGHNTLYWYLQNLGQGPELLIRYENEEAVDDSQLPKDRFSAERLKGVDSTLKIQPAELGDSAVYLCASSLGGRSYNEQFFGPGTRLTVL.

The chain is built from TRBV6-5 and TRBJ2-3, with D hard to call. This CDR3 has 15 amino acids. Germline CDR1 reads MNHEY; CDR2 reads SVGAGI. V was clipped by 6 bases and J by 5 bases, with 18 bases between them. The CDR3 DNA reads TGTGCCAGCAGCAAAAGGAGTAGCCCGGGAGATACGCAGTATTTT. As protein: CASSKRSSPGDTQYF.

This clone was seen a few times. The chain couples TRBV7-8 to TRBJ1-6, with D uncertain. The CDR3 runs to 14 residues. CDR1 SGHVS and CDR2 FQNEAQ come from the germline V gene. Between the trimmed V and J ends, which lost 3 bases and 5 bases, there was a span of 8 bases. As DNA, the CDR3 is TGTGCCAGCAGCTTTGAGGCCCATAATTCACCCCTCCACTTT. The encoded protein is CASSFEAHNSPLHF.

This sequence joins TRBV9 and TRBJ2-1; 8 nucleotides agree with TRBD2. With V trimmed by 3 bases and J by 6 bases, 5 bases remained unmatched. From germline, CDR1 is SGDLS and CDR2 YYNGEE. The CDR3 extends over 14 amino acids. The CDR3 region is CASSGSGSGNEQFF. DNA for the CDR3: TGTGCCAGCAGCGGGAGCGGGAGTGGCAATGAGCAGTTCTTC.

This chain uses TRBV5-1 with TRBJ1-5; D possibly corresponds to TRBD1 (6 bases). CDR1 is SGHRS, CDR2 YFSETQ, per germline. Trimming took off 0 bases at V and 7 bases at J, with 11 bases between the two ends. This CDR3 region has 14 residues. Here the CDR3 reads CASSLEGVGQPQHF. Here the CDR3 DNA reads TGCGCCAGCAGCTTGGAGGGGGTTGGGCAGCCCCAGCATTTT.

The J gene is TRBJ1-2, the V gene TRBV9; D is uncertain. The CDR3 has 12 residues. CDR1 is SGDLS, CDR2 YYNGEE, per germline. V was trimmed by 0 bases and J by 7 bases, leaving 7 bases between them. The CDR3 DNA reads TGTGCCAGCAGCGTAGAAGGCGGTGGCTACACCTTC. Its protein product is CASSVEGGGYTF.

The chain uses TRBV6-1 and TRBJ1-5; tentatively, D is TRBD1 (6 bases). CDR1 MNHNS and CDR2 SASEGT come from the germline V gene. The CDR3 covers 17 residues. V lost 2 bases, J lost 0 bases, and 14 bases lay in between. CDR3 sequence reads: CASSEMGTTHSNQPQHF. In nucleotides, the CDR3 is TGTGCCAGCAGTGAAATGGGGACAACACATAGCAATCAGCCCCAGCATTTT.

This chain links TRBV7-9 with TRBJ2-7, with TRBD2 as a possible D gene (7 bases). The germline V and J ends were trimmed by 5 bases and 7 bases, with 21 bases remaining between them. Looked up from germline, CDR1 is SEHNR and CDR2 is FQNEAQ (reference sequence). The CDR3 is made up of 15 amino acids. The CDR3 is CASSPIGGAGGEQYF. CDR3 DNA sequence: TGTGCCAGCAGCCCTATTGGGGGGGCCGGGGGAGAGCAGTACTTC.

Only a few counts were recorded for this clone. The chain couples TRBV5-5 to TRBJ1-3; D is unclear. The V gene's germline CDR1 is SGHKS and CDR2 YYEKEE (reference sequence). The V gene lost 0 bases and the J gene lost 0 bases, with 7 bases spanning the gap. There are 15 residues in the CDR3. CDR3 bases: TGTGCCAGCAGCTTGGACGGGGACTCTGGAAACACCATATATTTT. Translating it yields CASSLDGDSGNTIYF. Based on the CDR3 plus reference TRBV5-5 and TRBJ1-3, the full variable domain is DAGVTQSPTHLIKTRGQQVTLRCSPISGHKSVSWYQQVLGQGPQFIFQYYEKEERGRGNFPDRFSARQFPNYSSELNVNALLLGDSALYLCASSLDGDSGNTIYFGEGSWLTVV.

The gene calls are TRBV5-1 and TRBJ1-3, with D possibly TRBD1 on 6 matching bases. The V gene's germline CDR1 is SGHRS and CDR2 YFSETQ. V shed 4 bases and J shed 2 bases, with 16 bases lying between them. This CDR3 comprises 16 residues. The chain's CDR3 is CASSKISGTTGNTIYF. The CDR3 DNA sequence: TGCGCCAGCAGCAAGATCTCCGGGACAACTGGAAACACCATATATTTT. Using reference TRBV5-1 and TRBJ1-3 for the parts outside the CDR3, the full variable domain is KAGVTQTPRYLIKTRGQQVTLSCSPISGHRSVSWYQQTPGQGLQFLFEYFSETQRNKGNFPGRFSGRQFSNSRSEMNVSTLELGDSALYLCASSKISGTTGNTIYFGEGSWLTVV.

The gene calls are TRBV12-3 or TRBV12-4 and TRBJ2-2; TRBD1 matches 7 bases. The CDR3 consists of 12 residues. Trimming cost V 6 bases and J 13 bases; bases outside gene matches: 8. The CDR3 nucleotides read TGTGCCAGCAGGCTAGGGACAGTTCGGCTGTTTTTT. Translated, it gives CASRLGTVRLFF.

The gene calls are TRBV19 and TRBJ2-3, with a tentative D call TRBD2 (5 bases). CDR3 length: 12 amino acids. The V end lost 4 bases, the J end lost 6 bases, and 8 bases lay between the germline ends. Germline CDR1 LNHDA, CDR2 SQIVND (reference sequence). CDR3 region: CASSTGLDTQYF. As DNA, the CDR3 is TGTGCCAGTAGTACCGGACTTGATACGCAGTATTTT.

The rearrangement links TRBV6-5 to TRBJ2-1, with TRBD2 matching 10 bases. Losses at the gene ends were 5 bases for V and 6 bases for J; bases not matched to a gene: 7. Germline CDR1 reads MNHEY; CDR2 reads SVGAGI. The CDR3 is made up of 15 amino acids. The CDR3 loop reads CASSPLAGVRNEQFF. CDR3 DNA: TGTGCCAGCAGTCCTCTAGCGGGAGTACGCAATGAGCAGTTCTTC.